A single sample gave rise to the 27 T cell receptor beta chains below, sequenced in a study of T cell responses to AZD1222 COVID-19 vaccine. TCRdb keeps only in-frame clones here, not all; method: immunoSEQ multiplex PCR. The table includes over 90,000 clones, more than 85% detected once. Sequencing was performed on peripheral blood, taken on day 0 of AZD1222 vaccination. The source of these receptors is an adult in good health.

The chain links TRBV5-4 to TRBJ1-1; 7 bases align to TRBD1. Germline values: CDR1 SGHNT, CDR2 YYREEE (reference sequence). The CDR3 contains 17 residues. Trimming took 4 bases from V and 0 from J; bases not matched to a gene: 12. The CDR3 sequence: CASSGHTGERLNTEAFF. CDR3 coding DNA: TGTGCCAGCAGCGGCCACACAGGGGAGAGGTTGAACACTGAAGCTTTCTTT. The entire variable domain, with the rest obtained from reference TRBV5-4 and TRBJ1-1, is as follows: ETGVTQSPTHLIKTRGQQVTLRCSSQSGHNTVSWYQQALGQGPQFIFQYYREEENGRGNFPPRFSGLQFPNYSSELNVNALELDDSALYLCASSGHTGERLNTEAFFGQGTRLTVV.

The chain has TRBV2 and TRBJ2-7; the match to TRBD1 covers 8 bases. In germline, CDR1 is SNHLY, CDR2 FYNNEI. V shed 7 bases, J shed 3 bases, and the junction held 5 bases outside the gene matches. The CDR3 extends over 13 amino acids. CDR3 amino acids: CASTGGLDYEQYF. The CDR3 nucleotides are TGTGCCAGCACAGGGGGCCTAGACTACGAGCAGTACTTC.

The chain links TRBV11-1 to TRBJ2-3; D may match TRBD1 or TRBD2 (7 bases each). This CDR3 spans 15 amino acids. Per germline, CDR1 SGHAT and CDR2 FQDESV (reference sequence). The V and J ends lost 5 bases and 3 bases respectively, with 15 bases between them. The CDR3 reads CASSLRQGGTDTQYF. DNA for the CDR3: TGTGCCAGCAGCCTCCGACAGGGAGGGACAGATACGCAGTATTTT.

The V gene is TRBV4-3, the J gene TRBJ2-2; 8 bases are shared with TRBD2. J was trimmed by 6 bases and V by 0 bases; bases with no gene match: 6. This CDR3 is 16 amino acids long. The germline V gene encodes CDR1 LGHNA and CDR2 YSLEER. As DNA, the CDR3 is TGCGCCAGCAGCCAAGATCCCCCCGGGGGGGCCGGGGAGCTGTTTTTT. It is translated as CASSQDPPGGAGELFF.

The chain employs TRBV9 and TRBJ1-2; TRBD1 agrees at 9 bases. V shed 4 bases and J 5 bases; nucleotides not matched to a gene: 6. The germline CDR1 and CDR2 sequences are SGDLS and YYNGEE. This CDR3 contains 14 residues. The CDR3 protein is CASSPGGTGYGYTF. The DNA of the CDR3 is TGTGCCAGCAGCCCAGGCGGGACAGGGTATGGCTACACCTTC.

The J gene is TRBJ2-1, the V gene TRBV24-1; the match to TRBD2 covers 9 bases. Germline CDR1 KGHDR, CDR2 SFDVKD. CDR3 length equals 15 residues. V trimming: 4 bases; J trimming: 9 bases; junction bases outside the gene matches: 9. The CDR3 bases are TGTGCCACCAGTGAAGGCGCGGGAGGGCCGGGTGAGCAGTTCTTC. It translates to CATSEGAGGPGEQFF.

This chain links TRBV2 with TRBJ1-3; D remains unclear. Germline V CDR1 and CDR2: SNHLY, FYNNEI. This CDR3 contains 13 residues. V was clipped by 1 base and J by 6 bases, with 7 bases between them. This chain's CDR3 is CASSEGRENTIYF. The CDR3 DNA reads TGTGCCAGCAGTGAAGGACGCGAAAACACCATATATTTT.

The CDR3 region has the DNA TGTGCCAGCAGTTTTGGGACTAGCGGGACTAGCGAGCAGTACTTC. This codes for CASSFGTSGTSEQYF. This chain links TRBV6-2 or TRBV6-3 with TRBJ2-7; 13 positions agree with TRBD2. With V trimmed by 4 bases and J by 6 bases, 6 bases remained unmatched. The CDR3 sequence is 15 residues long. The germline V gene encodes CDR1 MNHEY and CDR2 SVGEGT.

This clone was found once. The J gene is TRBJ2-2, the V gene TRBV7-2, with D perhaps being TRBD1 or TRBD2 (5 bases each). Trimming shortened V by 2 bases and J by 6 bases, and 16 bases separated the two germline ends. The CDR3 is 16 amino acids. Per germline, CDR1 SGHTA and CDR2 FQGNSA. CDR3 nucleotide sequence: TGTGCCAGCAGCTTAAGGGACGTTTTATTTGCCGGGGAGCTGTTTTTT. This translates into CASSLRDVLFAGELFF.

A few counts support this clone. The CDR3 DNA reads as TGTGCCAGCAGCTCAACAACTAGCGGGAGGTACGAGCAGTACTTC. As protein: CASSSTTSGRYEQYF. J is TRBJ2-7 and V is TRBV28; 12 nucleotides agree with TRBD2. There are 15 residues in the CDR3. V gave up 6 bases and J gave up 4 bases; unmatched junction bases: 7. Germline V lookup: CDR1 MDHEN, CDR2 SYDVKM. Full variable domain (remainder filled in from reference TRBV28 and TRBJ2-7): DVKVTQSSRYLVKRTGEKVFLECVQDMDHENMFWYRQDPGLGLRLIYFSYDVKMKEKGDIPEGYSVSREKKERFSLILESASTNQTSMYLCASSSTTSGRYEQYFGPGTRLTVT.

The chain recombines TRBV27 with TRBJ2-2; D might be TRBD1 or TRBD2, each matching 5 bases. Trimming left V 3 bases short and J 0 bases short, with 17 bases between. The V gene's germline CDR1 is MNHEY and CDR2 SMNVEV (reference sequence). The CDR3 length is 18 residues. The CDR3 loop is CASSFSDPLGANTGELFF. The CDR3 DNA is TGTGCCAGCAGTTTTAGTGACCCTTTGGGGGCGAACACCGGGGAGCTGTTTTTT.

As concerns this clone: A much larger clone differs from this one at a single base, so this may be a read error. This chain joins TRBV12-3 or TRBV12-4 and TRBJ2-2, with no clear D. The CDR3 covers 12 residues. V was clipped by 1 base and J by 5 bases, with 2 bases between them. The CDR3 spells CASSLGTGELFF. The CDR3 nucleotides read TGTGCCAGCAGTTTAGGGACCGGGGAGCTGTTTTTT.

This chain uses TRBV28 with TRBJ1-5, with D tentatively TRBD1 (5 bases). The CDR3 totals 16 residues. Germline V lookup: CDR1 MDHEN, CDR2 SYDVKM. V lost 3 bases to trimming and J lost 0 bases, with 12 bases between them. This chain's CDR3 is CASSFRQRYSNQPQHF. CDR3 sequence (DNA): TGTGCCAGCAGTTTCAGACAGCGTTATAGCAATCAGCCCCAGCATTTT.

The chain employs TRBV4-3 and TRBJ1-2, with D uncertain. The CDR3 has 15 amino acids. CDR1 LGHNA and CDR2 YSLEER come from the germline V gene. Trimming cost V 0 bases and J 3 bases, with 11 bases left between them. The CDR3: CASSQDGRSDYGYTF. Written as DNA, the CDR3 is TGCGCCAGCAGCCAAGACGGCAGGAGTGACTATGGCTACACCTTC.

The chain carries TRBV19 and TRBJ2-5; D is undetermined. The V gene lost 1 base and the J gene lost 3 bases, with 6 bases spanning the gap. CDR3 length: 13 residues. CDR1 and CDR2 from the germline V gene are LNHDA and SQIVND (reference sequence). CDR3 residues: CASSIGQKETQYF. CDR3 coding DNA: TGTGCCAGTAGTATAGGTCAAAAAGAGACCCAGTACTTC. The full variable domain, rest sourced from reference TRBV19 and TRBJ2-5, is DGGITQSPKYLFRKEGQNVTLSCEQNLNHDAMYWYRQDPGQGLRLIYYSQIVNDFQKGDIAEGYSVSREKKESFPLTVTSAQKNPTAFYLCASSIGQKETQYFGPGTRLLVL.

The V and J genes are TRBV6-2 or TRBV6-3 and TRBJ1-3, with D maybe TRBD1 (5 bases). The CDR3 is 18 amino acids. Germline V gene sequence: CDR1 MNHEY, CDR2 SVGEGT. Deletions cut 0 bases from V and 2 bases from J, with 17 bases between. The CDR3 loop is CASSYSKSGRAAGNTIYF. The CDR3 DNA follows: TGTGCCAGCAGTTACTCGAAATCAGGGCGAGCAGCTGGAAACACCATATATTTT.

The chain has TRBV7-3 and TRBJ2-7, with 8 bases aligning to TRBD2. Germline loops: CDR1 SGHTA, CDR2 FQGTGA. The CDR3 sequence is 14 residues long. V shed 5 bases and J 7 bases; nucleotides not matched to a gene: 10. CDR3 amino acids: CASSPGGARREQYF. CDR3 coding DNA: TGTGCCAGCAGCCCCGGGGGGGCCAGGAGGGAGCAGTACTTC.

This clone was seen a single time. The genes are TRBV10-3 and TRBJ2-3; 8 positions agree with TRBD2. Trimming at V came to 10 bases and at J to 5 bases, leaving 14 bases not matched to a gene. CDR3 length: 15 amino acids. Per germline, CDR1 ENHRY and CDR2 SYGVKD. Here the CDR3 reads CATLSPVAGLDTQYF. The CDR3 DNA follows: TGTGCCACCCTATCTCCAGTAGCGGGATTAGATACGCAGTATTTT.

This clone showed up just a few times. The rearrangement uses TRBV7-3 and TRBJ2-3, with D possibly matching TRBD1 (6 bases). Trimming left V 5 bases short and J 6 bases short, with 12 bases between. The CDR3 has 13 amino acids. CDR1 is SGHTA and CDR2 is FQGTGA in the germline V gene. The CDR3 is CASSPGASDTQYF. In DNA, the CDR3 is TGTGCCAGCAGCCCAGGGGCGAGTGATACGCAGTATTTT.

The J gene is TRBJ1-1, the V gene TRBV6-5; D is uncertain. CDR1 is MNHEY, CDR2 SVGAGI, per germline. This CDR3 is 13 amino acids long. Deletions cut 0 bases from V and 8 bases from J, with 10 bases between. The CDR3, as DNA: TGTGCCAGCAGTTACTCGACTGGAGTCGAAGCTTTCTTT. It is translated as CASSYSTGVEAFF.

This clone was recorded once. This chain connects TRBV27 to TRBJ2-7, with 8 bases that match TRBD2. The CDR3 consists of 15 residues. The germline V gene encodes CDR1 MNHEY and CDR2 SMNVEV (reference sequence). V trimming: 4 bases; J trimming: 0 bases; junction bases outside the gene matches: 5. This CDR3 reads CASSSRTSSSYEQYF. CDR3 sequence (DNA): TGTGCCAGCAGTTCAAGGACTAGCAGCTCCTACGAGCAGTACTTC.

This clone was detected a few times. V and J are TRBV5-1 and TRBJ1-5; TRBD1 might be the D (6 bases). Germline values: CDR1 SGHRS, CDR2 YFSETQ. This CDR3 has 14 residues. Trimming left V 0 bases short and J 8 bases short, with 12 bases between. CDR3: CASSLAGGMEPQHF. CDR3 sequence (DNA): TGCGCCAGCAGCTTGGCCGGGGGCATGGAGCCCCAGCATTTT.

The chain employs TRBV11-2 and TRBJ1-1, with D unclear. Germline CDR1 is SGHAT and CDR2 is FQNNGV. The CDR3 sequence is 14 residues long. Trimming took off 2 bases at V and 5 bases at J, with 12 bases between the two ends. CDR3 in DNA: TGTGCCAGCAGCTTATACAGTGGGCTAACTGAAGCTTTCTTT. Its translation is CASSLYSGLTEAFF.

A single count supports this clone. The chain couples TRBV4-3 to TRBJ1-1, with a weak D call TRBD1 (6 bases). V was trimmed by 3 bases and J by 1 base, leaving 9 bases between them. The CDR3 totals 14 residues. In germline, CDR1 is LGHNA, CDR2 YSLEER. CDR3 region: CASSQEQGNTEAFF. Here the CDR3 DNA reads TGCGCCAGCAGCCAGGAACAGGGGAACACTGAAGCTTTCTTT.

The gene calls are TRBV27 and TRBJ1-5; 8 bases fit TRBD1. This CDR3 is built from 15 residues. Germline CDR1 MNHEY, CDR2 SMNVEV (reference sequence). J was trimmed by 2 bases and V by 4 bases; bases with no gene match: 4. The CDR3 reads CASSSQGAGNQPQHF. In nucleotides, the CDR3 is TGTGCCAGCAGTTCCCAGGGGGCAGGCAATCAGCCCCAGCATTTT.

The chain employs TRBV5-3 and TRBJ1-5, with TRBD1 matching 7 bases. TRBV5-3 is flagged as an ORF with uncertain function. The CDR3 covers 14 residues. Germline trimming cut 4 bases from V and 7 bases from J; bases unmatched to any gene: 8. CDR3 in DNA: TGTGCCAGAAGCGTTGACAGGGAGATCCAGCCCCAGCATTTT. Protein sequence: CARSVDREIQPQHF.

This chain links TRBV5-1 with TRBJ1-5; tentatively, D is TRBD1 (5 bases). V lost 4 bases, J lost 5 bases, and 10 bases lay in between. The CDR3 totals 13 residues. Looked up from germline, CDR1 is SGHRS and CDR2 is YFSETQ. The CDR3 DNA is TGCGCCAGCAGCCCCGAAGGGGATCAGCCCCAGCATTTT. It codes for CASSPEGDQPQHF.